This TCR beta chain was found in a study of shared clonotypes between healthy human individuals. The germline V gene has CDR1 MDHEN and CDR2 SYDVKM. There are 14 residues in the CDR3. The V end lost 1 base, the J end lost 2 bases, and 9 bases lay between the germline ends. Assay used: immunoSEQ multiplex PCR; TCRdb lists only in-frame clones, some missing. The sample shows about 2.1 million clones, about 94% of them seen only once. Naive CD8 isolation took CD45RO-negative cells positively selected for CCR7 and excluded terminally differentiated effector memory CD45RA+ cells. The rearrangement links TRBV28 to TRBJ2-7; D perhaps matches TRBD1 (6 bases). The clonotype originates from a man younger than 35 in good health. Some clones in this sample may be carry-over from other donors' samples. Source material: naive CD8+ T cells from PBMCs. CDR3 amino acids: CASSLLDRPYEQYF. The CDR3 DNA is TGTGCCAGCAGTTTATTAGACAGGCCCTACGAGCAGTACTTC.